This TCR beta chain was sequenced during a study of regulatory T cells in long-lasting Graves disease. As for this clonotype: Its cognate antigen is unknown.

As to time point: persistent/refractory GD, antithyroid drugs over 5 years with positive TRAb. PBMC-derived RNA was used for the TCR library. Graves' disease diagnosis followed American Thyroid Association guidelines. General study findings and limits: In persistent patients, shared public clonotypes (under 3,000) outnumbered those in new patients (about 890). Gene preferences differed: TRBV28, TRBJ1-2, TRBJ2-5 in persistent cases.

Arm-PCR with iRepertoire HTBI primers amplified the CDR3 regions for these TCR beta libraries. TCRdb called the multiplex PCR reads again in MiXCR, with one record for every CDR3 protein. The top ten hold over 7.5% of the sample, which has under 500,000 distinct CDR3 sequences, about a fifth seen once. The CDR3 loop spans 16 amino acids. Germline-derived CDR1 and CDR2 are SGHTA and FQGNSA. Trimming removed 6 bases from V and 4 bases from J; junction bases left unmatched: 10. V is TRBV7-2 and J is TRBJ2-2; 8 bases are shared with TRBD2. Source: peripheral blood mononuclear cells (PBMCs), taken when the disease was refractory, from a patient treated with antithyroid drugs. This TCR was sampled from a female donor with Graves disease. This chain's CDR3 is CASRIVTGGLTGELFF. For the CDR3, the DNA is TGTGCCAGCAGGATAGTAACGGGAGGGCTCACCGGGGAGCTGTTTTTT.